Detailed here is one T cell receptor (beta chain). This entry belongs to a study of blood T cell repertoires in COVID-19. Study-wide background: Some COVID-19 samples were acute and others convalescent; all came from the United States, Italy and Spain. T cells, B-cell-depleted T cells, or PBMCs supplied cDNA or gDNA.

The CDR3 consists of 15 residues. Looked up from germline, CDR1 is MRHNA and CDR2 is SNTAGT. V was pared by 0 bases and J by 5 bases, with 6 bases of the junction left unmatched. As originally analysed: Estimated nucleated cell counts came from reference gene primer amplification. Clones were sequenced by immunoSEQ multiplex PCR, and TCRdb holds only the in-frame ones, with some missing. V, J and clone size are those of that table, while D and trimming were read from the DNA. The sample lists approximately 33,000 clones, 75% to 90% occurring once. The source is a man between 70 and 80 years old with acute or convalescent COVID-19. Sequences were obtained from peripheral blood. The chain couples TRBV6-4 to TRBJ1-2; TRBD1 matches at 7 bases. CDR3 sequence reads: CASSDSRQGPYGYTF. CDR3 DNA: TGTGCCAGCAGTGACTCCCGACAGGGACCTTATGGCTACACCTTC.